This T cell receptor beta chain comes out of a study of cytomegalovirus exposure and HLA in healthy donors. PCR involved 60 Vbeta and 13 Jbeta primers. The protocol was immunoSEQ multiplex PCR, while the TCRdb copy is restricted to in-frame clones and leaves out a portion. Among about 180,000 clones listed, roughly 79% were seen once. Details on this clone: Its antigen remains unidentified. One end of the junction does not line up with germline, which may come from a read error.

General study results and limits: A later analysis showed TCR association rates differing by HLA locus, peaking at DRB1 and lowest at HLA-C. Later on, a genetic analysis was performed. It linked a missense variant in DCLRE1C with V- and J-gene trimming of TCR beta. The study labeled 150 or so TCR beta chains cytomegalovirus-associated. Data from an earlier analysis indicated that most TCR beta V segments were productive either about 87% or about 30% of the time.

This TCR was sampled from a male donor in good health and CMV-seronegative. The sample taken for sequencing was PBMCs.

For the CDR3, the DNA is TGTTCCAGCAGCCCCTTGACCGAGGACGAGCAGTACTTC. It is translated as CSSSPLTEDEQYF. The V gene is TRBV7-9, the J gene TRBJ2-7; no firm D call. This CDR3 has 13 residues. Germline lookup yields CDR1 SEHNR and CDR2 FQNEAQ (reference sequence).